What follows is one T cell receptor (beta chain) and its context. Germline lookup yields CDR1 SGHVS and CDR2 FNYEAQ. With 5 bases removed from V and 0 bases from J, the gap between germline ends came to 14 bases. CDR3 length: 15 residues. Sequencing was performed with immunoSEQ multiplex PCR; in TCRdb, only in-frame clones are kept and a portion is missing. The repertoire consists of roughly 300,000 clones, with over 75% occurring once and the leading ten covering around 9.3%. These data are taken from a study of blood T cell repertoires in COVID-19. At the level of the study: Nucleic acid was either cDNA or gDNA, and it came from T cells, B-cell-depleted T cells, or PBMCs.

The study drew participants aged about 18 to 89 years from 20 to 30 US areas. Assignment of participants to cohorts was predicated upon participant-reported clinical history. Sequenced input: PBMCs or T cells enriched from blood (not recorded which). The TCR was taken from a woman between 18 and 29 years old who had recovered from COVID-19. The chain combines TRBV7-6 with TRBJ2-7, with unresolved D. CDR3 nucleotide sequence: TGTGCCAGCAGCCCAGAGGTGGGTGTCTCCTACGAGCAGTACTTC. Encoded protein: CASSPEVGVSYEQYF.